This T cell receptor beta chain was documented in a study of blood T cells in healthy people across ages. Then a second PCR, running roughly 7 to 11 cycles, was carried out with a sample-barcoded 5' primer and a J-beta primer mix. One entry per CDR3 protein, called by TCRdb with MiXCR from the 5' RACE reads. The sample yields about 400,000 distinct CDR3 sequences, 50% to 60% seen once. The length of the CDR3 is 11 residues. CDR1 is ENHRY, CDR2 SYGVKD, per germline. Deletions cut 4 bases from V and 6 bases from J, with 5 bases between. This TCR was recovered from a man aged 55-75 years in good health. The specimen was blood. This chain connects TRBV10-3 to TRBJ2-3; the D is unclear. CDR3 sequence: CAISGVDTQYF. The DNA of the CDR3 is TGTGCCATCAGTGGAGTGGATACGCAGTATTTT.